This TCR beta chain was identified during a study of shared clonotypes between healthy human individuals. With V trimmed by 6 bases and J by 5 bases, 6 bases remained unmatched. Germline lookup yields CDR1 MNHEY and CDR2 SMNVEV (reference sequence). The CDR3 runs to 14 residues. Clones were sequenced by immunoSEQ multiplex PCR, and TCRdb holds only the in-frame ones, with some missing. The data show approximately 2.4 million clones, about 94% seen once. The receptor comes from a man younger than 30 in good health. The material sequenced was naive CD4+ T cells sorted from blood. Subset of the sample: CD45RA+ positively selected. This sequence joins TRBV27 and TRBJ2-2; 7 bases map to TRBD1. In nucleotides, the CDR3 is TGTGCCAGCAGGACGGACAGGTTTACCGGGGAGCTGTTTTTT. Translation: CASRTDRFTGELFF.